The sequence of this T cell receptor beta chain was determined in a study of CD8+ T cells in alopecia areata. Study-wide results and caveats: Uncertainty remains about how baseline CD8+ expansion links to response, with one nonresponder. Among the top 100, expanded CD8+ clones were significantly decreased by tofacitinib, as was scalp clonality.

RNA extraction and reverse transcription yielded cDNA as sequencing template. Some clones are missing from TCRdb's copy, which holds only in-frame ones; the method was immunoSEQ multiplex PCR. Of around 86,000 clones listed, about two thirds are singletons. Treatment meaning: oral pan-JAK inhibitor, 5-10 mg twice daily. From alopecia areata patients, lesional scalp punch biopsies and peripheral blood were collected. CDR1 and CDR2 (germline): SNHLY, FYNNEI. The CDR3 spans 14 residues. J gave up 4 bases and V 8 bases, and 9 bases lay outside the gene matches. This clone was observed a handful of times. The antigen is unknown.

This TCR was recovered from a human donor with alopecia areata. This chain links TRBV2 with TRBJ2-5, with 8 bases identical to TRBD1. The input for sequencing was CD8+ T cells sorted from blood, taken around week 42, from a patient treated with tofacitinib. This chain's CDR3 is CASGGQGRRETQYF. In DNA, the CDR3 is TGTGCCAGCGGAGGACAGGGCCGTCGAGAGACCCAGTACTTC.